This T cell receptor (beta chain) was recorded in a study of Tregs in tolerant kidney transplant recipients. Looking at the study overall: The nonmyeloablative bone marrow transplants came from related graft donors, with transient mixed chimerism.

Profiling relied on immunoSEQ multiplex PCR, and the TCRdb table lists in-frame clones only, not all of them. Its table lists 45,000 to 55,000 clones. Points on this clone: Its target is unknown. The read halts 3 residues ahead of the CDR3 end, with the missing end drawn from the germline J gene.

The germline CDR1 and CDR2 sequences are MNHEY and SVGEGT. Deletions cut 7 bases from V and 4 bases from J, with 12 bases between. This CDR3 is 13 amino acids long. Study-level results: No direct test of biological reproducibility was done here. Changing PCR primers prevented nucleotide comparison between some patients' samples.

CD4+CD25+CD127- Tregs, CD4+CD25- non-Tregs, CD4 and CD8 cells were sorted. Sequenced material: CD4+ T cells from blood, taken before the transplant. The clonotype originates from a human donor who received a combined kidney and bone marrow transplant. J is TRBJ2-3 and V is TRBV6-2 or TRBV6-3, with D maybe TRBD2 (5 bases). CDR3 DNA, as far as it was read: TGTGCCAGCACACGGGGTGGGTCAGATACG. This translates into CASTRGGSDT. The entire CDR3 protein reads CASTRGGSDTQYF.